This is a list of T cell receptor beta chains from one sample in a study of Ad26.COV2.S vaccination and SARS-CoV-2 variants. Repertoires were generated with immunoSEQ multiplex PCR, while TCRdb's copy carries only in-frame clones and drops some. The sample has over 110,000 clones, 86% seen once. The sample here was peripheral blood, taken after recovery from COVID-19. The receptor source for this set is a human donor who had recovered from COVID-19. The CDR3 runs from the conserved cysteine through the conserved F or W. Fields, in order: J gene, V gene, CDR3 protein.

TRBJ1-2,TRBV19,CATVGTNYGYTF
TRBJ2-2,TRBV9,CASSGKGTVDTGELFF
TRBJ1-6,TRBV19,CASKGKAGGNSPLHF
TRBJ2-2,TRBV9,CASSVRWAGELFF
TRBJ2-3,TRBV6-5,CASNLIGADTQYF
TRBJ2-3,TRBV14,CASSQEIGGETDTQYF
TRBJ2-1,TRBV19,CASSIGGIERDEQFF
TRBJ2-4,TRBV5-4,CASSWEGAKNIQYF
TRBJ2-5,TRBV24-1,CATSDSTGGQETQYF
TRBJ1-1,TRBV10-2,CASGLAGGTEAFF
TRBJ2-2,TRBV9,CASSVRGDGVTGELFF
TRBJ1-1,TRBV28,CASSSRSFRAPPNTEAFF
TRBJ1-4,TRBV7-6,CASSSEGLFNEKLFF
TRBJ2-5,TRBV10-3,CAIGGEGGAKTQYF
TRBJ2-1,TRBV2,CASTSSGGILSYNEQFF
TRBJ1-2,TRBV9,CASSPRGGDGYTF
TRBJ2-7,TRBV5-1,CASSPRGFSYEQYF
TRBJ1-6,TRBV7-9,CASSSSNSPLHF
TRBJ2-7,TRBV7-2,CASSFDRGLYEQYF
TRBJ2-2,TRBV19,CASWGGVEQGYTGELFF
TRBJ1-1,TRBV18,CASSQGWNTEAFF
TRBJ2-5,TRBV2,CASSEPPGETQYF
TRBJ2-3,TRBV27,CASSLTTSTDTQYF
TRBJ1-4,TRBV10-1,CASSPGQGVANEKLFF